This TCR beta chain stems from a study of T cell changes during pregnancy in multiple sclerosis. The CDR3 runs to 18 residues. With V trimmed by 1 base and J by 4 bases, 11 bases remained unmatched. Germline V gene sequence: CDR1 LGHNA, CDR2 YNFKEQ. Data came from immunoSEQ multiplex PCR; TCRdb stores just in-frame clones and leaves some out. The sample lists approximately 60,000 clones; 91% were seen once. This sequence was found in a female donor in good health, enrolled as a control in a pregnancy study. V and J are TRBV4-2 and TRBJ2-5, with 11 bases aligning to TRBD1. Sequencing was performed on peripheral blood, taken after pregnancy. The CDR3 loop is CASSQGTGGRKMGETQYF. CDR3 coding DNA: TGTGCCAGCAGCCAAGGGACAGGGGGCCGTAAGATGGGAGAGACCCAGTACTTC.